A single sample gave rise to the 4 T cell receptor beta chains below, sequenced in a study of blood T cell repertoires in COVID-19. The repertoire was sequenced with immunoSEQ multiplex PCR; TCRdb's copy has only in-frame clones and lacks some. This table has over 200,000 clones, around 90% appearing once. Sequenced sample: PBMCs or T cells enriched from blood (not recorded which). These receptors were collected from a woman younger than 45 who had been exposed to COVID-19.

CDR3 nucleotides: TGTGCCAGCAGGGTAAAGACTAATCAGCCCCAGCATTTT. It yields the protein CASRVKTNQPQHF. V and J are TRBV6-5 and TRBJ1-5; no firm D call. Trimming took off 6 bases at V and 4 bases at J, with 10 bases between the two ends. Looked up from germline, CDR1 is MNHEY and CDR2 is SVGAGI. The length of the CDR3 is 13 residues.

The chain recombines TRBV6-1 with TRBJ1-1; D gene unclear. The ends were cut back, 0 bases at V and 4 bases at J, with 9 bases in the middle. The CDR3 contains 14 residues. The germline V gene encodes CDR1 MNHNS and CDR2 SASEGT. CDR3 region: CASSEALGSTEAFF. The CDR3 region has the DNA TGTGCCAGCAGTGAAGCTTTGGGGAGCACTGAAGCTTTCTTT.

The genes are TRBV25-1 and TRBJ2-2; 7 positions match TRBD2. Per the germline V gene, CDR1 is MGHDK and CDR2 is SYGVNS. With V trimmed by 10 bases and J by 6 bases, 17 bases remained unmatched. This CDR3 contains 16 residues. In nucleotides, the CDR3 is TGTGCCACCTCTGCGGGAGAGGGGTCTGGTTCCGGGGAGCTGTTTTTT. Translating gives CATSAGEGSGSGELFF.

The chain joins TRBV15 to TRBJ1-5, with 8 bases lining up with TRBD1. The germline gives CDR1 LNHNV, CDR2 YYDKDF (reference sequence). The CDR3 consists of 17 residues. The J segment lost 9 bases and the V segment lost 1 base, leaving 14 bases of the junction unmatched. CDR3: CATSRGGQAKSSRPQHF. CDR3 sequence (DNA): TGTGCCACCAGCAGAGGGGGACAGGCCAAGTCGTCGCGGCCCCAGCATTTT.